The 21 T cell receptor beta chains reported below all come from one sample, sequenced in a study of metastatic and nonmetastatic thyroid tumors (dated by TCRdb to about 2020). The method was PCR. The instrument given in TCRdb is Illumina HiSeq 4000. The public reads were run again by TCRdb, first through fastp at Q25 and then through MiXCR, and only productive beta chains were kept. The sample table records 30,000 to 45,000 clones; more than 25% of these occur just once. Approximately 10% of the sample comes from the top ten. Before undergoing thyroid surgery, none of the patients had been given any kind of treatment. Sequenced: blood. These receptors were collected from a male donor with papillary thyroid cancer or a benign thyroid nodule (not recorded which). Some clones in this sample may be carry-over from other donors' samples.

J is TRBJ2-2 and V is TRBV12-5, with D perhaps TRBD1 (6 bases). The V gene's germline CDR1 is LGHNT and CDR2 FRNRAP. This CDR3 is built from 15 residues. V dropped 3 bases and J dropped 7 bases, with 15 bases sitting between them. This CDR3 is CASGLAADRCGELFF. In DNA form, the CDR3 reads TGTGCTAGTGGTTTAGCTGCCGACAGGTGCGGGGAGCTGTTTTTT.

The rearrangement uses TRBV28 and TRBJ2-1; 11 bases fit TRBD2. J was trimmed by 7 bases and V by 1 base; bases with no gene match: 15. The germline CDR1 and CDR2 sequences are MDHEN and SYDVKM. The CDR3 totals 19 residues. This CDR3 is CASSLSTMYSGRANNEQFF. The CDR3 coding sequence is TGTGCCAGCAGTTTATCCACGATGTATAGCGGGAGGGCCAATAATGAGCAGTTCTTC.

This clone was picked up many times. The sample carries other DNA sequences with the same CDR3. The chain joins TRBV6-2 or TRBV6-3 to TRBJ2-7; 7 bases match TRBD2. V was clipped by 0 bases and J by 8 bases; unmatched bases: 10. The CDR3 length is 15 residues. The germline CDR1 and CDR2 sequences are MNHEY and SVGEGT. Here the CDR3 reads CASSYSGGSLNKQYF. The CDR3 region has the DNA TGTGCCAGCAGTTACTCGGGCGGGAGCCTTAACAAGCAGTACTTC.

This clone was detected many times. This chain connects TRBV7-9 to TRBJ2-5; 8 bases map to TRBD1. After removal of 5 bases from V and 2 bases from J, the junction contained 7 bases not matched to a gene. There are 15 residues in the CDR3. The germline V gene encodes CDR1 SEHNR and CDR2 FQNEAQ (reference sequence). The CDR3 nucleotides are TGTGCCAGCAGCCGGACAGGGCCTCTACAAGAGACCCAGTACTTC. This gives the protein CASSRTGPLQETQYF. Looking up the rest from reference TRBV7-9 and TRBJ2-5 gives the full variable domain: DTGVSQNPRHKITKRGQNVTFRCDPISEHNRLYWYRQTLGQGPEFLTYFQNEAQLEKSRLLSDRFSAERPKGSFSTLEIQRTEQGDSAMYLCASSRTGPLQETQYFGPGTRLLVL.

This clone was detected ten times or more. The V and J genes are TRBV28 and TRBJ2-2; 10 nucleotides agree with TRBD2. This CDR3 spans 17 amino acids. J gave up 7 bases and V 7 bases, and 15 bases lay outside the gene matches. Germline V gene sequence: CDR1 MDHEN, CDR2 SYDVKM. The CDR3 sequence: CASTRSGRANGFGELFF. As DNA, the CDR3 is TGTGCCAGCACCCGGAGCGGGAGGGCCAATGGTTTCGGGGAGCTGTTTTTT.

The gene calls are TRBV11-1 and TRBJ1-2; D possibly corresponds to TRBD1 (5 bases). V lost 3 bases, J lost 0 bases, and 14 bases lay in between. This CDR3 comprises 16 residues. Germline V gives CDR1 SGHAT, CDR2 FQDESV (reference sequence). The CDR3 DNA reads as TGTGCCAGCAGCTTGGGCAGGGTCGAAGCTAACTATGGCTACACCTTC. Protein product: CASSLGRVEANYGYTF. The variable domain in full, with the rest retrieved from reference TRBV11-1 and TRBJ1-2, is EAEVAQSPRYKITEKSQAVAFWCDPISGHATLYWYRQILGQGPELLVQFQDESVVDDSQLPKDRFSAERLKGVDSTLKIQPAELGDSAMYLCASSLGRVEANYGYTFGSGTRLTVV.

This clone appeared many times. CDR3 sequence (DNA): TGCAGTTCCGGTGAAGCGGGACTAAGTGAGCAGTTCTTC. Translating it yields CSSGEAGLSEQFF. V and J are TRBV20-1 and TRBJ2-1; 7 nucleotides align to TRBD2. There are 13 residues in the CDR3. Germline V gives CDR1 DFQATT, CDR2 SNEGSKA (reference sequence). With 8 bases clipped from V and 9 bases from J, the junction kept 13 bases outside the gene matches.

This chain connects TRBV5-1 to TRBJ2-3, with D unclear. V was shortened by 4 bases and J by 4 bases, with 10 bases between the two germline ends. CDR3 size: 13 residues. Germline V gene data show CDR1 as SGHRS and CDR2 as YFSETQ. The CDR3 nucleotides are TGCGCCAGCAGCCAGCTCGGCCCAGATACGCAGTATTTT. Its protein is CASSQLGPDTQYF.

The V and J genes are TRBV7-8 and TRBJ2-5; 7 positions match TRBD1. The CDR3 is made up of 16 amino acids. The trim removed 5 bases at V and 1 base at J, leaving 10 bases unmatched. Germline V gene lookup returns CDR1 SGHVS and CDR2 FQNEAQ. The CDR3 coding sequence is TGTGCCAGCAGCGGACACGAGGGACAGCTCCAAGAGACCCAGTACTTC. This translates into CASSGHEGQLQETQYF.

This clone was counted ten times or more. V usage is TRBV6-1 and J usage is TRBJ2-7, with D perhaps matching TRBD2 (6 bases). The CDR3 extends over 15 amino acids. Germline V gene sequence: CDR1 MNHNS, CDR2 SASEGT. The germline V and J ends were trimmed by 4 bases and 7 bases, with 20 bases remaining between them. CDR3 DNA: TGTGCCAGCAGTGCCGACCCCGGGACTTGGGGGGAGCAGTACTTC. This sequence encodes CASSADPGTWGEQYF.

This chain uses TRBV28 with TRBJ1-6; possible D gene TRBD1, 5 bases. CDR3 length equals 14 residues. Germline V gene lookup returns CDR1 MDHEN and CDR2 SYDVKM. With 8 bases removed from V and 4 bases from J, the gap between germline ends came to 12 bases. The CDR3 sequence: CASDSNKYNSPLHF. In DNA form, the CDR3 reads TGTGCCAGCGACAGTAATAAGTATAATTCACCCCTCCACTTT.

This clone has ten or more counts. This chain joins TRBV7-9 and TRBJ1-3; D is possibly TRBD1 (6 bases). With 5 bases removed from V and 0 bases from J, the gap between germline ends came to 11 bases. Germline V CDR1 and CDR2: SEHNR, FQNEAQ (reference sequence). CDR3 length: 15 residues. The CDR3 DNA reads TGTGCCAGCAGCCGGGGACAAGGCTCTGGAAACACCATATATTTT. Protein sequence: CASSRGQGSGNTIYF.

The chain uses TRBV28 and TRBJ1-3; D gene ambiguous. The CDR3 totals 12 residues. V lost 4 bases, J lost 1 base, and 2 bases lay in between. Germline V CDR1 and CDR2: MDHEN, SYDVKM. Here the CDR3 DNA reads TGTGCCAGCAGTTGGTCTGGAAACACCATATATTTT. This gives the protein CASSWSGNTIYF.

The chain combines TRBV5-1 with TRBJ1-4; 7 bases are shared with TRBD1. Germline lookup yields CDR1 SGHRS and CDR2 YFSETQ. This CDR3 is built from 13 residues. Germline trimming cut 4 bases from V and 10 bases from J; bases unmatched to any gene: 7. This chain's CDR3 is CASSNGTARKLFF. CDR3 DNA sequence: TGCGCCAGCAGCAACGGGACAGCTCGAAAACTGTTTTTT. Full variable domain (outside the CDR3, taken from reference TRBV5-1 and TRBJ1-4): KAGVTQTPRYLIKTRGQQVTLSCSPISGHRSVSWYQQTPGQGLQFLFEYFSETQRNKGNFPGRFSGRQFSNSRSEMNVSTLELGDSALYLCASSNGTARKLFFGSGTQLSVL.

This clone has at least ten counts. V is TRBV19 and J is TRBJ2-3; 7 nucleotides agree with TRBD2. The germline gives CDR1 LNHDA, CDR2 SQIVND (reference sequence). The CDR3 extends over 13 amino acids. Trimming removed 8 bases from V and 3 bases from J; junction bases left unmatched: 5. The CDR3 loop reads CASSGGRTDTQYF. DNA of the CDR3: TGTGCCAGTTCCGGGGGGAGAACAGATACGCAGTATTTT.

There are a few counts of this clone. V is TRBV27 and J is TRBJ1-1; D is ambiguous. The CDR3 length is 13 residues. The germline V gene encodes CDR1 MNHEY and CDR2 SMNVEV (reference sequence). The V end lost 3 bases, the J end lost 3 bases, and 8 bases lay between the germline ends. The CDR3 protein is CASSFREDTEAFF. DNA of the CDR3: TGTGCCAGCAGTTTCCGAGAGGACACTGAAGCTTTCTTT.

The chain is built from TRBV20-1 and TRBJ1-1; D gene unclear. The V and J ends lost 5 bases and 1 base respectively, with 14 bases between them. CDR3 length equals 14 residues. The V gene's germline CDR1 is DFQATT and CDR2 SNEGSKA (reference sequence). In nucleotides, the CDR3 is TGCAGTGCTGCTAGGTTCCGGGGGAACACTGAAGCTTTCTTT. Residues: CSAARFRGNTEAFF.

In this sample, this clone is medium-sized (0.01 to 0.1%). This chain links TRBV11-2 with TRBJ2-7, with 9 bases fitting TRBD1. Germline CDR1 SGHAT, CDR2 FQNNGV. The CDR3 contains 14 residues. The trim removed 5 bases at V and 3 bases at J, leaving 5 bases unmatched. Written as DNA, the CDR3 is TGTGCCAGCAGCCCGTTGACAGGGGGCTACGAGCAGTACTTC. As protein: CASSPLTGGYEQYF.

The chain employs TRBV5-1 and TRBJ2-1, with a weak D call TRBD2 (5 bases). Germline CDR1 and CDR2: SGHRS and YFSETQ. V gave up 5 bases and J gave up 0 bases, with 15 bases separating them. There are 16 residues in the CDR3. CDR3 residues: CASSFSDLSSYNEQFF. CDR3 in DNA: TGCGCCAGCAGTTTTAGCGACCTGAGCTCCTACAATGAGCAGTTCTTC.

This clone was found a few times. J is TRBJ2-5 and V is TRBV28; possible D gene TRBD1, 6 bases. Germline V lookup: CDR1 MDHEN, CDR2 SYDVKM. The CDR3 contains 13 residues. V was cut by 5 bases and J by 4 bases, with 11 bases left in between. CDR3 coding DNA: TGTGCCAGCAGTACAGGGTTTCTAGAGACCCAGTACTTC. The encoded protein is CASSTGFLETQYF.

The rearrangement links TRBV20-1 to TRBJ2-7; possibly TRBD1 for D (6 bases). This CDR3 region has 12 residues. V was clipped by 7 bases and J by 3 bases, with 13 bases between them. Germline CDR1 and CDR2: DFQATT and SNEGSKA (reference sequence). The CDR3 region is CSGTGQRYEQYF. The CDR3 bases are TGCAGTGGGACGGGACAACGCTACGAGCAGTACTTC.